This T cell receptor beta chain was captured by sequencing in a study of Graves' ophthalmopathy and Graves' hyperthyroidism. Beta-chain TCR CDR3 regions were amplified from RNA transcripts. First-round RT-PCR used HTBI primers; second-round multiplex PCR followed. Each CDR3 protein gets one entry after TCRdb re-called the multiplex PCR reads with MiXCR. The sample includes over a million distinct CDR3 sequences, 35% to 45% of them seen just once. Sequencing was performed on peripheral blood or thyroid tissue (not recorded which). The source is an adult man with Graves' hyperthyroidism.

The CDR3 sequence is CASSPSGGQRFYEQYF. The CDR3 nucleotides are TGTGCCAGCAGCCCCTCTGGAGGCCAGAGATTCTACGAGCAGTACTTC. This chain connects TRBV7-9 to TRBJ2-7; D is perhaps TRBD2 (5 bases). Deletions cut 5 bases from V and 3 bases from J, with 20 bases between. CDR1 and CDR2 (germline): SEHNR, FQNEAQ (reference sequence). CDR3 length: 16 residues.